The 23 T cell receptor beta chains given below trace back to one sample, sequenced in a study of blood T cell repertoires in COVID-19. Assay used: immunoSEQ multiplex PCR; TCRdb lists only in-frame clones, some missing. The repertoire holds about 320,000 clones, with approximately 88% as singletons. Sequences were obtained from PBMCs or T cells enriched from blood (not recorded which). The source is a woman aged 18-30 years who had recovered from COVID-19.

The rearrangement links TRBV4-2 to TRBJ1-1; D perhaps matches TRBD1 (6 bases). V was cut by 2 bases and J by 3 bases, with 13 bases left in between. Germline CDR1 reads LGHNA; CDR2 reads YNFKEQ. The CDR3 covers 15 residues. The chain's CDR3 is CASSQYTGLDTEAFF. CDR3 nucleotide sequence: TGTGCCAGCAGCCAATACACAGGGCTGGACACTGAAGCTTTCTTT.

This clone has just a few counts. This chain joins TRBV5-4 and TRBJ2-7, with TRBD2 as a possible D gene (5 bases). The germline V and J ends were trimmed by 7 bases and 3 bases, with 11 bases remaining between them. Germline V lookup: CDR1 SGHNT, CDR2 YYREEE (reference sequence). CDR3 size: 12 residues. The CDR3 region has the DNA TGTGCCAGCGTAACTCGGGGCTACGAGCAGTACTTC. Translated, it gives CASVTRGYEQYF.

The chain joins TRBV11-2 to TRBJ1-1, with D unresolved. V lost 2 bases and J 6 bases, leaving 16 bases between the germline ends. Per the germline V gene, CDR1 is SGHAT and CDR2 is FQNNGV. The CDR3 runs 15 residues. The CDR3 loop reads CASSLMIGGYAEAFF. CDR3 DNA: TGTGCCAGCAGCTTAATGATAGGAGGCTACGCTGAAGCTTTCTTT. The whole variable domain, remainder taken from reference TRBV11-2 and TRBJ1-1, is EAGVAQSPRYKIIEKRQSVAFWCNPISGHATLYWYQQILGQGPKLLIQFQNNGVVDDSQLPKDRFSAERLKGVDSTLKIQPAKLEDSAVYLCASSLMIGGYAEAFFGQGTRLTVV.

The V gene is TRBV29-1, the J gene TRBJ1-2, with 11 bases identical to TRBD1. With V trimmed by 0 bases and J by 4 bases, 4 bases remained unmatched. This CDR3 comprises 15 residues. The germline V gene has CDR1 SQVTM and CDR2 ANQGSEA. The DNA of the CDR3 is TGCAGCGTTGAAGATCGGGGACAGGGGGTCTATGGCTACACCTTC. Its protein is CSVEDRGQGVYGYTF.

V usage is TRBV28 and J usage is TRBJ1-2, with D perhaps TRBD1 (6 bases). Germline lookup yields CDR1 MDHEN and CDR2 SYDVKM. There are 13 residues in the CDR3. Trimming took 8 bases from V and 3 from J, leaving 13 bases between them. The DNA of the CDR3 is TGTGCCAGCCGTGCGCAGGGGTACTATGGCTACACCTTC. It is translated as CASRAQGYYGYTF.

To note about this clone: Additional DNA sequences in this sample encode the identical CDR3. The chain joins TRBV7-2 to TRBJ2-1, with 7 bases lining up with TRBD1. CDR3 length equals 13 residues. Trimming at V came to 2 bases and at J to 6 bases, leaving 1 base not matched to a gene. The germline V gene encodes CDR1 SGHTA and CDR2 FQGNSA. CDR3 nucleotides: TGTGCCAGCAGCTTATCAGGGGGCAATGAGCAGTTCTTC. Residues: CASSLSGGNEQFF.

This rearrangement joins TRBV5-1 to TRBJ2-5; 15 bases are shared with TRBD2. Germline CDR1 SGHRS, CDR2 YFSETQ. V was pared by 0 bases and J by 4 bases, with 1 base of the junction left unmatched. This CDR3 spans 16 amino acids. The CDR3 protein is CASSLGTSGRGETQYF. CDR3 DNA: TGCGCCAGCAGCTTGGGGACTAGCGGGAGGGGAGAGACCCAGTACTTC. Full variable domain (outside the CDR3, taken from reference TRBV5-1 and TRBJ2-5): KAGVTQTPRYLIKTRGQQVTLSCSPISGHRSVSWYQQTPGQGLQFLFEYFSETQRNKGNFPGRFSGRQFSNSRSEMNVSTLELGDSALYLCASSLGTSGRGETQYFGPGTRLLVL.

The gene calls are TRBV9 and TRBJ1-3; D is perhaps TRBD1 (5 bases). V was clipped by 4 bases and J by 8 bases, with 25 bases between them. The CDR3 runs to 17 residues. The germline CDR1 and CDR2 sequences are SGDLS and YYNGEE. CDR3 nucleotide sequence: TGTGCCAGCAGCCCACAAACCGGGACTGCAACCGGGGACACCATATATTTT. Its translation: CASSPQTGTATGDTIYF.

The rearrangement joins TRBV27 to TRBJ1-1, with 10 positions matching TRBD1. Trimming removed 9 bases from V and 0 bases from J; junction bases left unmatched: 7. The germline V gene encodes CDR1 MNHEY and CDR2 SMNVEV (reference sequence). The CDR3 covers 15 residues. The CDR3 coding sequence is TGTGCCAGTACCGGGACAGGGGTCCTGAACACTGAAGCTTTCTTT. This encodes CASTGTGVLNTEAFF.

This clone was seen a single time. The V and J genes are TRBV28 and TRBJ1-1; no clear D. The V gene's germline CDR1 is MDHEN and CDR2 SYDVKM. V was clipped by 0 bases and J by 0 bases, with 8 bases between them. The CDR3 length is 15 residues. CDR3 DNA sequence: TGTGCCAGCAGTTTATGGGGCCGGCTGAACACTGAAGCTTTCTTT. Its protein product is CASSLWGRLNTEAFF. The full variable domain, rest sourced from reference TRBV28 and TRBJ1-1, is DVKVTQSSRYLVKRTGEKVFLECVQDMDHENMFWYRQDPGLGLRLIYFSYDVKMKEKGDIPEGYSVSREKKERFSLILESASTNQTSMYLCASSLWGRLNTEAFFGQGTRLTVV.

Only one count was recorded for this clone. This chain links TRBV5-6 with TRBJ2-7; TRBD2 matches 12 bases. CDR1 is SGHDT and CDR2 is YYEEEE in the germline V gene. The CDR3 consists of 16 residues. After removal of 1 base from V and 7 bases from J, the junction contained 9 bases not matched to a gene. Written as DNA, the CDR3 is TGTGCCAGCAGCTTGATGGCTAGCGGGAGGGCTCGGGAGCAGTACTTC. Translated: CASSLMASGRAREQYF.

The chain links TRBV15 to TRBJ1-1; TRBD1 might be the D (5 bases). V lost 0 bases, J lost 5 bases, and 13 bases lay in between. The length of the CDR3 is 15 residues. CDR1 and CDR2 (germline): LNHNV, YYDKDF (reference sequence). The CDR3 spells CATSRDTQGGTEAFF. The CDR3 nucleotides are TGTGCCACCAGCAGAGATACGCAGGGTGGAACTGAAGCTTTCTTT.

This clone was counted once. The chain couples TRBV7-3 to TRBJ2-5, with unresolved D. The ends were cut back, 4 bases at V and 5 bases at J, with 5 bases in the middle. Germline V CDR1 and CDR2: SGHTA, FQGTGA. The CDR3 totals 11 residues. The CDR3 coding sequence is TGTGCCAGCAGCTCTGGCGAGACCCAGTACTTC. Its protein product is CASSSGETQYF.

The chain carries TRBV7-2 and TRBJ1-5; D is unclear. The CDR3 is made up of 16 amino acids. Trimming shortened V by 1 base and J by 5 bases, and 15 bases separated the two germline ends. CDR1 is SGHTA and CDR2 is FQGNSA in the germline V gene. Here the CDR3 reads CASSLGPRGPHQPQHF. The CDR3, as DNA: TGTGCCAGCAGCTTAGGCCCCAGAGGCCCCCATCAGCCCCAGCATTTT.

The chain joins TRBV7-6 to TRBJ2-5, with TRBD2 as a possible D gene (6 bases). This CDR3 has 15 amino acids. The V and J ends lost 1 base and 5 bases respectively, with 14 bases between them. From germline, CDR1 is SGHVS and CDR2 FNYEAQ. CDR3 DNA sequence: TGTGCCAGCAGCTTAGATCAGCGGGCGTGGGAGACCCAGTACTTC. This gives the protein CASSLDQRAWETQYF.

This clone has a handful of counts. The chain employs TRBV7-9 and TRBJ1-3, with D hard to call. V shed 5 bases and J shed 0 bases, with 23 bases lying between them. CDR3 size: 19 residues. Germline CDR1 SEHNR, CDR2 FQNEAQ (reference sequence). CDR3 amino acids: CASSAPARSATYSGNTIYF. In nucleotides, the CDR3 is TGTGCCAGCAGCGCCCCCGCCAGGTCGGCAACCTACTCTGGAAACACCATATATTTT. The full variable domain, its missing parts supplied by reference TRBV7-9 and TRBJ1-3, is DTGVSQNPRHKITKRGQNVTFRCDPISEHNRLYWYRQTLGQGPEFLTYFQNEAQLEKSRLLSDRFSAERPKGSFSTLEIQRTEQGDSAMYLCASSAPARSATYSGNTIYFGEGSWLTVV.

This chain's CDR3 is CASSPRGETQYF. The CDR3 DNA is TGCGCCAGCAGCCCCCGGGGGGAGACCCAGTACTTC. This chain links TRBV5-1 with TRBJ2-5; D might be TRBD2 (6 bases). The CDR3 extends over 12 amino acids. Germline CDR1 reads SGHRS; CDR2 reads YFSETQ. Trimming pared 4 bases from V and 5 bases from J, leaving 9 bases between.

The chain is built from TRBV29-1 and TRBJ2-2, with 11 bases identical to TRBD2. The germline V gene has CDR1 SQVTM and CDR2 ANQGSEA. The CDR3 extends over 16 amino acids. Trimming removed 3 bases from V and 5 bases from J; junction bases left unmatched: 8. This CDR3 reads CSVEGTSGSRTGELFF. The CDR3 nucleotides read TGCAGCGTTGAGGGTACTAGCGGGAGTCGGACCGGGGAGCTGTTTTTT.

The chain employs TRBV4-1 and TRBJ2-2; a weak D match, TRBD1 (5 bases). From germline, CDR1 is MGHRA and CDR2 YSYEKL. The CDR3 totals 19 residues. V shed 0 bases and J shed 4 bases, with 21 bases lying between them. In DNA, the CDR3 is TGCGCCAGCAGCCAAGATAGGGGTGGGCGGCACGACGGCACCGGGGAGCTGTTTTTT. It translates to CASSQDRGGRHDGTGELFF.

J is TRBJ2-1 and V is TRBV24-1; 11 bases line up with TRBD2. After removal of 9 bases from V and 6 bases from J, the junction contained 15 bases not matched to a gene. The CDR3 sequence is 17 residues long. CDR1 is KGHDR and CDR2 is SFDVKD in the germline V gene. The CDR3, as DNA: TGTGCCACCTCTAAACCTAGCGGGGGGACCAATTTCAATGAGCAGTTCTTC. Residues: CATSKPSGGTNFNEQFF.

V gene TRBV7-2 combines with J gene TRBJ2-1; 10 bases agree with TRBD2. The CDR3 totals 16 residues. V lost 5 bases to trimming and J lost 8 bases; unmatched junction nucleotides: 12. Germline values: CDR1 SGHTA, CDR2 FQGNSA. CDR3 DNA sequence: TGTGCCAGCAGCCGCAATTGGCTAGCGGGGGTGCATGAGCAGTTCTTC. This sequence encodes CASSRNWLAGVHEQFF. The full variable domain, rest sourced from reference TRBV7-2 and TRBJ2-1, is GAGVSQSPSNKVTEKGKDVELRCDPISGHTALYWYRQSLGQGLEFLIYFQGNSAPDKSGLPSDRFSAERTGGSVSTLTIQRTQQEDSAVYLCASSRNWLAGVHEQFFGPGTRLTVL.

This chain connects TRBV5-4 to TRBJ1-3, with no clear D. The V end was cut by 1 base, the J end by 4 bases, with 12 bases between. This CDR3 is 15 amino acids long. Germline CDR1 is SGHNT and CDR2 is YYREEE (reference sequence). Here the CDR3 reads CASSLPGSGGNTIYF. CDR3 bases: TGTGCCAGCAGCTTGCCTGGCAGCGGGGGAAACACCATATATTTT.

The chain combines TRBV6-1 with TRBJ1-5; D perhaps matches TRBD1 (5 bases). The germline V gene encodes CDR1 MNHNS and CDR2 SASEGT. V was trimmed by 4 bases and J by 2 bases, leaving 24 bases between them. This CDR3 comprises 19 residues. CDR3 sequence (DNA): TGTGCCAGCAGTGGGGGCGGCAGCCTGTGGGATAGGGGCAATCAGCCCCAGCATTTT. Its protein product is CASSGGGSLWDRGNQPQHF.